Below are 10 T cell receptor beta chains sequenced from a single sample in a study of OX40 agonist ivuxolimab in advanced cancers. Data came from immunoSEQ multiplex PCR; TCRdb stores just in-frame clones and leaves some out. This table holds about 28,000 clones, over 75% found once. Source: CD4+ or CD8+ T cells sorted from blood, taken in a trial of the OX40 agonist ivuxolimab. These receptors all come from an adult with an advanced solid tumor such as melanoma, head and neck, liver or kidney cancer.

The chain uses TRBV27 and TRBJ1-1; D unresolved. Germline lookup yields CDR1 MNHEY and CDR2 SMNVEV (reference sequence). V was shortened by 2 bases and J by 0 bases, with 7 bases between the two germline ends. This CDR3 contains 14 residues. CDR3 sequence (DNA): TGTGCCAGCAGTTTACTAACCTTGAACACTGAAGCTTTCTTT. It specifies CASSLLTLNTEAFF.

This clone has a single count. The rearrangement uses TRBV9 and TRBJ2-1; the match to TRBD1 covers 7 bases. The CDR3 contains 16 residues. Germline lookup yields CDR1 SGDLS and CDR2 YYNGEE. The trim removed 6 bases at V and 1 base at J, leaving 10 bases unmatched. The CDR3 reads CASTGTDAYSYNEQFF. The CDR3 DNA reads TGTGCCAGCACTGGGACAGATGCTTATTCCTACAATGAGCAGTTCTTC.

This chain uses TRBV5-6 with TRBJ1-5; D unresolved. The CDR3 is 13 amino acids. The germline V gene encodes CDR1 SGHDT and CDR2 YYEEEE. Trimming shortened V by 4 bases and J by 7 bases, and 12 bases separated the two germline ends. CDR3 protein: CASSLGLVQPQHF. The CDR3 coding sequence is TGTGCCAGCAGCCTAGGGTTGGTACAGCCCCAGCATTTT.

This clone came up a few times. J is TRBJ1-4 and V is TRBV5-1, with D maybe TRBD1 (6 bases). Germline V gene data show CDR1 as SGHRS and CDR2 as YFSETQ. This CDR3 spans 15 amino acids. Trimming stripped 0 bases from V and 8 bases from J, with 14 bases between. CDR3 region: CASSLGWGAGEKLFF. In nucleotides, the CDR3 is TGCGCCAGCAGCTTGGGATGGGGGGCCGGCGAAAAACTGTTTTTT. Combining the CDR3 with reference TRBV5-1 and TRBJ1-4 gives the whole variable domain KAGVTQTPRYLIKTRGQQVTLSCSPISGHRSVSWYQQTPGQGLQFLFEYFSETQRNKGNFPGRFSGRQFSNSRSEMNVSTLELGDSALYLCASSLGWGAGEKLFFGSGTQLSVL.

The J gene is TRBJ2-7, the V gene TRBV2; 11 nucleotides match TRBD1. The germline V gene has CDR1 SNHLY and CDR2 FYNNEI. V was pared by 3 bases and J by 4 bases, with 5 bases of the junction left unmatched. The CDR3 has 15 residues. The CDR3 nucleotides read TGTGCCAGCAGTGAGGGGACAGGGGGTCGGTACGAGCAGTACTTC. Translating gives CASSEGTGGRYEQYF.

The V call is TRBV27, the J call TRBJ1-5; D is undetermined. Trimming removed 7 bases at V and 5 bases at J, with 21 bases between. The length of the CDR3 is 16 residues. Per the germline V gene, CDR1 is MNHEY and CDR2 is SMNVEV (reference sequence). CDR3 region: CASTPGSGRGDQPQHF. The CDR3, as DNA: TGTGCCAGCACCCCGGGATCCGGGAGAGGCGATCAGCCCCAGCATTTT.

The CDR3 coding sequence is TGTGCCAGCGCGAGTGTGCAGGGCGCTAACTATGGCTACACCTTC. It codes for CASASVQGANYGYTF. The J gene is TRBJ1-2, the V gene TRBV6-6; TRBD1 might be the D (5 bases). CDR1 and CDR2 from the germline V gene are MNHNY and SVGAGI (reference sequence). This CDR3 spans 15 amino acids. Trimming removed 8 bases from V and 0 bases from J, with 16 bases in between.

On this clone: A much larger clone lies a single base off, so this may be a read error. The chain's CDR3 is CASSQDYEQYF. The DNA of the CDR3 is TGTGCCAGCAGCCAGGACTACGAGCAGTACTTC. The chain couples TRBV5-6 to TRBJ2-7; D gene unclear. Deletions cut 4 bases from V and 3 bases from J, with 5 bases between. CDR3 length: 11 amino acids. Germline V CDR1 and CDR2: SGHDT, YYEEEE.

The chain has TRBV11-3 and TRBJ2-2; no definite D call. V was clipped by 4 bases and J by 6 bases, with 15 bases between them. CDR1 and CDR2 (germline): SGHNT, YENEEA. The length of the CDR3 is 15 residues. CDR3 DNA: TGTGCCAGCAGCTCCCCCGAGTCCCGTCCCGGGGAGCTGTTTTTT. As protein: CASSSPESRPGELFF.

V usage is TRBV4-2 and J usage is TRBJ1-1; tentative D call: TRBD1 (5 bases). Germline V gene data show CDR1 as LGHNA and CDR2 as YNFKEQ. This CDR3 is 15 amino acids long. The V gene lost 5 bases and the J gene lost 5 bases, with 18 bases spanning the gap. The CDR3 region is CASSLGPGGITEAFF. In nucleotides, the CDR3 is TGTGCCAGCAGCTTGGGCCCCGGGGGTATAACTGAAGCTTTCTTT.